What follows is one T cell receptor beta chain and its context. Next came a second PCR, run for roughly 6 to 11 cycles, which used a sample-barcoded 5' primer along with a J-beta primer mix. One entry per CDR3 protein, called by TCRdb with MiXCR from the 5' RACE reads. The table shows roughly 830,000 distinct CDR3 sequences, with approximately 67% occurring only once. CDR3 length: 15 amino acids. Trimming cost V 0 bases and J 2 bases, with 13 bases left between them. Germline assignment: CDR1 DFQATT and CDR2 SNEGSKA (reference sequence). The record originates from a study of blood T cells in healthy people across ages.

The clonotype was recovered from a man aged 30 to 39 in good health. V is TRBV20-1 and J is TRBJ1-2; the D is unclear. Sequenced sample: blood. The CDR3 DNA is TGCAGTGCTAGAGACCTTATCAACTTAAACTATGGCTACACCTTC. This translates into CSARDLINLNYGYTF.